These 31 T cell receptor beta chains share one sample of origin, sequenced in a study of long-term antiretroviral therapy in people with HIV. Assay version v3.0 of immunoSEQ was used, and it was run at survey level. Generated by immunoSEQ multiplex PCR, the TCRdb table keeps only in-frame clones and is missing some. This table holds about 33,000 clones, about 96% found once. The source material was unsorted PBMCs, sampled 6.5 to 6.9 years after starting antiretroviral therapy. These receptors all stem from a man younger than 45 with HIV.

The chain links TRBV7-3 to TRBJ2-1, with 8 nucleotides matching TRBD1. The V and J ends lost 0 bases and 5 bases, in that order; junction bases with no gene match: 6. Germline-derived CDR1 and CDR2 are SGHTA and FQGTGA. The CDR3 covers 16 residues. In nucleotides, the CDR3 is TGTGCCAGCAGCTTAACGGCAGGGGGCGCCCACAATGAGCAGTTCTTC. It yields the protein CASSLTAGGAHNEQFF.

This rearrangement joins TRBV9 to TRBJ2-7; TRBD2 is a possible D gene (5 bases). The CDR3 has 13 residues. The V gene's germline CDR1 is SGDLS and CDR2 YYNGEE. V was pared by 4 bases and J by 4 bases, with 12 bases between. DNA for the CDR3: TGTGCCAGCAGCCCCTCGGACTTTTACGAGCAGTACTTC. It yields the protein CASSPSDFYEQYF.

The V call is TRBV5-6, the J call TRBJ2-7, with D hard to call. The CDR3 sequence is 13 residues long. CDR1 SGHDT and CDR2 YYEEEE come from the germline V gene. V was cut by 0 bases and J by 4 bases, with 8 bases left in between. The CDR3 reads CASSLVPGYEQYF. The CDR3 bases are TGTGCCAGCAGCTTGGTCCCAGGATACGAGCAGTACTTC. The full variable domain, in which reference TRBV5-6 and TRBJ2-7 provide the parts outside the CDR3, is DAGVTQSPTHLIKTRGQQVTLRCSPKSGHDTVSWYQQALGQGPQFIFQYYEEEERQRGNFPDRFSGHQFPNYSSELNVNALLLGDSALYLCASSLVPGYEQYFGPGTRLTVT.

The rearrangement uses TRBV7-2 and TRBJ1-5; D remains ambiguous. Trimming took off 1 base at V and 5 bases at J, with 6 bases between the two ends. This CDR3 is built from 13 residues. Germline assignment: CDR1 SGHTA and CDR2 FQGNSA. CDR3 sequence reads: CASSLVEDQPQHF. The CDR3 coding sequence is TGTGCCAGCAGCTTAGTAGAGGATCAGCCCCAGCATTTT.

V usage is TRBV4-3 and J usage is TRBJ2-7; maybe TRBD1 (6 bases). The CDR3 runs 15 residues. The germline V and J ends were trimmed by 0 bases and 5 bases, with 14 bases remaining between them. Germline lookup yields CDR1 LGHNA and CDR2 YSLEER. The CDR3 DNA sequence: TGCGCCAGCAGCCAAGAGATGGGGGCCAGCAACGAGCAGTACTTC. It translates to CASSQEMGASNEQYF.

The chain joins TRBV15 to TRBJ1-5, with D unclear. The CDR3 spans 14 residues. The germline CDR1 and CDR2 sequences are LNHNV and YYDKDF (reference sequence). The germline V and J ends were trimmed by 0 bases and 5 bases, with 8 bases remaining between them. The CDR3 loop reads CATSRDGVDQPQHF. The CDR3 nucleotides read TGTGCCACCAGCAGAGATGGGGTAGATCAGCCCCAGCATTTT.

The chain carries TRBV7-2 and TRBJ1-1; perhaps TRBD1 as D (5 bases). This CDR3 has 15 residues. The V gene's germline CDR1 is SGHTA and CDR2 FQGNSA. With 5 bases removed from V and 3 bases from J, the gap between germline ends came to 16 bases. The CDR3 sequence: CASSARQRGDTEAFF. The DNA of the CDR3 is TGTGCCAGCAGCGCGAGACAGAGAGGGGACACTGAAGCTTTCTTT.

This chain joins TRBV4-3 and TRBJ2-1; D possibly corresponds to TRBD1 (7 bases). Germline V gene data show CDR1 as LGHNA and CDR2 as YSLEER. The CDR3 consists of 16 residues. V lost 0 bases and J lost 5, with 14 bases in between. The CDR3 region is CASSQDRAGGHNEQFF. For the CDR3, the DNA is TGCGCCAGCAGCCAAGATAGGGCAGGGGGGCACAATGAGCAGTTCTTC.

V and J are TRBV7-8 and TRBJ2-1; 7 nucleotides line up with TRBD2. The V segment lost 1 base and the J segment 8 bases; nucleotides outside the gene matches: 11. This CDR3 contains 16 residues. Per germline, CDR1 SGHVS and CDR2 FQNEAQ. The CDR3 reads CASSLVPGGGGDEQFF. As DNA, the CDR3 is TGTGCCAGCAGCTTAGTTCCGGGAGGAGGTGGCGATGAGCAGTTCTTC.

V is TRBV7-3 and J is TRBJ2-1; D unresolved. V gave up 5 bases and J gave up 10 bases, with 18 bases separating them. CDR3 size: 14 residues. The germline CDR1 and CDR2 sequences are SGHTA and FQGTGA. The chain's CDR3 is CASSPMGPLGEQFF. As DNA, the CDR3 is TGTGCCAGCAGCCCCATGGGTCCCCTAGGCGAGCAGTTCTTC. Together with reference TRBV7-3 and TRBJ2-1, the CDR3 gives the full variable domain: GAGVSQTPSNKVTEKGKYVELRCDPISGHTALYWYRQSLGQGPEFLIYFQGTGAADDSGLPNDRFFAVRPEGSVSTLKIQRTERGDSAVYLCASSPMGPLGEQFFGPGTRLTVL.

This clone was detected only once. The chain is built from TRBV2 and TRBJ2-1, with 9 bases matching TRBD2. Per the germline V gene, CDR1 is SNHLY and CDR2 is FYNNEI. Trimming removed 6 bases from V and 7 bases from J; junction bases left unmatched: 10. The CDR3 runs to 15 residues. The DNA of the CDR3 is TGTGCCAGCAGCCCTTCGCGGGAGGGCCGTAATGAGCAGTTCTTC. Translating it yields CASSPSREGRNEQFF.

The chain couples TRBV4-1 to TRBJ2-7; 7 nucleotides line up with TRBD2. Germline trimming cut 0 bases from V and 3 bases from J; bases unmatched to any gene: 5. The germline V gene has CDR1 MGHRA and CDR2 YSYEKL. The CDR3 runs 15 residues. CDR3 protein: CASSQELVAGYEQYF. In nucleotides, the CDR3 is TGCGCCAGCAGCCAAGAACTGGTAGCGGGCTACGAGCAGTACTTC.

V usage is TRBV9 and J usage is TRBJ2-3, with no clear D. This CDR3 has 13 residues. Per germline, CDR1 SGDLS and CDR2 YYNGEE. Trimming shortened V by 0 bases and J by 5 bases, and 7 bases separated the two germline ends. Here the CDR3 reads CASSVGVGDTQYF. CDR3 DNA: TGTGCCAGCAGCGTAGGGGTGGGAGATACGCAGTATTTT.

This rearrangement joins TRBV4-3 to TRBJ2-2; D perhaps matches TRBD1 (5 bases). Trimming removed 0 bases from V and 5 bases from J, with 13 bases in between. The CDR3 has 16 amino acids. From germline, CDR1 is LGHNA and CDR2 YSLEER. For the CDR3, the DNA is TGCGCCAGCAGCCAAGAGTGGGCAGGGTTTACCGGGGAGCTGTTTTTT. Its protein product is CASSQEWAGFTGELFF.

The chain couples TRBV5-6 to TRBJ1-2, with D tentatively TRBD1 (5 bases). Germline V gene sequence: CDR1 SGHDT, CDR2 YYEEEE. V lost 4 bases and J 5 bases, leaving 15 bases between the germline ends. CDR3 length: 14 residues. The CDR3 DNA follows: TGTGCCAGCAGCCCTACGACAGTGGAGTATGGCTACACCTTC. Protein: CASSPTTVEYGYTF.

This sequence joins TRBV19 and TRBJ2-7; possible D gene TRBD1, 6 bases. The V gene lost 5 bases and the J gene lost 2 bases, with 13 bases spanning the gap. Germline loops: CDR1 LNHDA, CDR2 SQIVND (reference sequence). This CDR3 is built from 14 residues. The CDR3 loop is CASSQDRDTYEQYF. CDR3 bases: TGTGCCAGTAGTCAAGATAGGGACACCTACGAGCAGTACTTC.

The chain has TRBV19 and TRBJ2-7; D is uncertain. V lost 3 bases and J lost 6, with 15 bases in between. This CDR3 region has 14 residues. The germline CDR1 and CDR2 sequences are LNHDA and SQIVND (reference sequence). The CDR3: CASSMGFHNSEQYF. In nucleotides, the CDR3 is TGTGCCAGTAGTATGGGATTCCATAACTCCGAGCAGTACTTC.

This chain joins TRBV6-5 and TRBJ1-1; D unresolved. CDR3 size: 11 residues. V was trimmed by 2 bases and J by 10 bases, leaving 8 bases between them. CDR1 is MNHEY and CDR2 is SVGAGI in the germline V gene. The CDR3 here is CASSYTGVAFF. CDR3 nucleotide sequence: TGTGCCAGCAGTTACACTGGAGTAGCTTTCTTT.

This chain joins TRBV20-1 and TRBJ1-1; D unclear. Germline V lookup: CDR1 DFQATT, CDR2 SNEGSKA (reference sequence). The V end was cut by 7 bases, the J end by 0 bases, with 6 bases between. The length of the CDR3 is 11 residues. The CDR3 loop is CSVPLNTEAFF. CDR3 bases: TGCAGTGTTCCACTGAACACTGAAGCTTTCTTT.

The V and J genes are TRBV4-1 and TRBJ1-5; tentatively, D is TRBD1 (5 bases). V was shortened by 0 bases and J by 5 bases, with 17 bases between the two germline ends. Per germline, CDR1 MGHRA and CDR2 YSYEKL. The CDR3 covers 17 residues. Written as DNA, the CDR3 is TGCGCCAGCAGCCAAGAGTTGCAGGGTGGGACCCATCAGCCCCAGCATTTT. It translates to CASSQELQGGTHQPQHF.

This chain uses TRBV11-1 with TRBJ1-1; no clear D gene. The germline V gene has CDR1 SGHAT and CDR2 FQDESV (reference sequence). V was cut by 3 bases and J by 0 bases, with 5 bases left in between. The CDR3 is 13 residues long. As DNA, the CDR3 is TGTGCCAGCAGCTTCCCCTTGAACACTGAAGCTTTCTTT. Its translation: CASSFPLNTEAFF.

The chain employs TRBV5-1 and TRBJ1-6; D not certain. The CDR3 is made up of 16 amino acids. Germline V gene lookup returns CDR1 SGHRS and CDR2 YFSETQ. Trimming removed 0 bases from V and 7 bases from J, with 14 bases in between. The CDR3, as DNA: TGCGCCAGCAGCTTGGCCTCGGGGTTGCCCAATTCACCCCTCCACTTT. This encodes CASSLASGLPNSPLHF.

The J gene is TRBJ1-1, the V gene TRBV5-5, with D unclear. The germline gives CDR1 SGHKS, CDR2 YYEKEE (reference sequence). Trimming took off 2 bases at V and 9 bases at J, with 17 bases between the two ends. The CDR3 consists of 14 residues. The CDR3 DNA follows: TGTGCCAGCAGCTTTGGGTCCCCGCCATTGAAAGCTTTCTTT. Its protein product is CASSFGSPPLKAFF.

The chain couples TRBV19 to TRBJ1-1, with 10 bases fitting TRBD1. V shed 3 bases, J shed 7 bases, and the junction held 5 bases outside the gene matches. The CDR3 contains 14 residues. CDR1 is LNHDA, CDR2 SQIVND, per germline (reference sequence). CDR3 coding DNA: TGTGCCAGTAGTATCTCCGGGACAGGGGTTGAAGCTTTCTTT. Its translation is CASSISGTGVEAFF.

V usage is TRBV11-1 and J usage is TRBJ2-3; TRBD2 aligns across 8 bases. V lost 1 base, J lost 11 bases, and 2 bases stayed unmatched. The length of the CDR3 is 12 residues. Germline V CDR1 and CDR2: SGHAT, FQDESV (reference sequence). CDR3 protein: CASSLDGGGQYF. CDR3 coding DNA: TGTGCCAGCAGCTTAGACGGGGGGGGGCAGTATTTT.

As DNA, the CDR3 is TGCGCCAGCAGCCAGGCGACAGACTACGAGCAGTACTTC. Translated: CASSQATDYEQYF. The chain joins TRBV4-3 to TRBJ2-7; TRBD1 might be the D (5 bases). CDR3 length: 13 residues. Trimming took off 3 bases at V and 3 bases at J, with 9 bases between the two ends. Germline lookup yields CDR1 LGHNA and CDR2 YSLEER.

V and J are TRBV19 and TRBJ1-2; no definite D call. The CDR3 has 14 residues. V was cut by 1 base and J by 6 bases, with 12 bases left in between. Germline CDR1 and CDR2: LNHDA and SQIVND (reference sequence). The CDR3 DNA reads TGTGCCAGTAGTATAGGGAGAGGAGTTCATGGCTACACCTTC. Its protein is CASSIGRGVHGYTF.

J is TRBJ2-3 and V is TRBV2, with a weak D call TRBD2 (6 bases). The CDR3 has 12 amino acids. CDR1 and CDR2 (germline): SNHLY, FYNNEI. Trimming removed 6 bases from V and 8 bases from J, with 12 bases in between. CDR3 nucleotide sequence: TGTGCCAGCAGCGCTGGAGGGGCTACGCAGTATTTT. Its protein product is CASSAGGATQYF.

This rearrangement joins TRBV14 to TRBJ1-4, with 11 bases fitting TRBD1. CDR1 is SGHDN and CDR2 is FVKESK in the germline V gene. The CDR3 has 15 amino acids. J lost 8 bases, V lost 2 bases, and 4 bases had no gene match. CDR3 sequence: CASSQPGQGVEKLFF. CDR3 nucleotides: TGTGCCAGCAGCCAACCGGGACAGGGGGTAGAAAAACTGTTTTTT. The entire variable domain, with the rest obtained from reference TRBV14 and TRBJ1-4, is as follows: EAGVTQFPSHSVIEKGQTVTLRCDPISGHDNLYWYRRVMGKEIKFLLHFVKESKQDESGMPNNRFLAERTGGTYSTLKVQPAELEDSGVYFCASSQPGQGVEKLFFGSGTQLSVL.

The CDR3 nucleotides read TGTGCCAGCAGTTACGAGTACGAGCAGTACTTC. Its translation: CASSYEYEQYF. This chain uses TRBV6-5 with TRBJ2-7; D remains unclear. V lost 2 bases, J lost 4 bases, and 3 bases lay in between. The CDR3 totals 11 residues. Germline V lookup: CDR1 MNHEY, CDR2 SVGAGI.

The chain is built from TRBV5-1 and TRBJ2-3; D possibly uses TRBD1 or TRBD2 (6 bases each). Trimming stripped 3 bases from V and 4 bases from J, with 18 bases between. The germline CDR1 and CDR2 sequences are SGHRS and YFSETQ. This CDR3 has 16 amino acids. CDR3 region: CASSSTLSGAPDTQYF. The CDR3 region has the DNA TGCGCCAGCAGCTCGACATTATCGGGGGCTCCAGATACGCAGTATTTT.